A selection of T cell receptor beta chains follows, all from one sample in a study of metastatic and nonmetastatic thyroid tumors. TCRdb re-analyzed the PCR reads using MiXCR. The sample has about 52,000 clones; around a sixth are singletons. The material sequenced was blood. These receptors all come from a female donor with papillary thyroid cancer or a benign thyroid nodule (not recorded which). Some clones in this sample may be carry-over from other donors' samples. The CDR3 runs from the conserved cysteine through the conserved F or W. D genes are given only for firm matches. Some rows mark clone size as missing; the rest say once, few, many or name a class of expanded clone.

D	V	J	size	DNA	CDR3
-	TRBV5-1	TRBJ2-7	many	TGCGCCAGCAGCTTGGGCGGCCTCTCCGAGCAGTACTTC	CASSLGGLSEQYF
-	TRBV27	TRBJ1-1	many	TGTGCCAGCAGTTCTCGACACACTTTAAACACTGAAGCTTTCTTT	CASSSRHTLNTEAFF
-	TRBV7-9	TRBJ2-3	many	TGTGCCAGCAGCCCAAAGCGGAGGGTCGGAGATACGCAGTATTTT	CASSPKRRVGDTQYF
TRBD1	TRBV7-8	TRBJ1-5	few	TGTGCCAGCGGCTTAGGCGCAGGGGGGGGTTATAGAAATCAGCCCCAGCATTTT	CASGLGAGGGYRNQPQHF
-	TRBV6-1	TRBJ1-2	-	TGTGCCAGCAGTCGGGACATTAACTATGGCTACACCTTC	CASSRDINYGYTF
-	TRBV28	TRBJ1-2	many	TGTGCCAGCTTCGACACTTCTAACTATGGCTACACCTTC	CASFDTSNYGYTF
TRBD2	TRBV11-2	TRBJ2-3	-	TGTGCCAGCAGCTCGCGGGAGGCAAACACAGATACGCAGTATTTT	CASSSREANTDTQYF
TRBD2	TRBV4-2	TRBJ2-3	-	TGTGCCAGCAGCCAAGTTGCGGGGGCAGATACGCAGTATTTT	CASSQVAGADTQYF
-	TRBV28	TRBJ2-1	few	TGTGCCGGTGGGGGGCCAACCTACAATGAGCGGTTCTTC	CAGGGPTYNERFF
-	TRBV2	TRBJ1-1	many	TGTGCCAGCAGTTCCCGGGACCTCACTGAAGCTTTCTTT	CASSSRDLTEAFF
TRBD2	TRBV3-1	TRBJ2-4	many	TGTGCCAGCAGCCAAGAGTTAGCGGGAATAGCCAAAAACATTCAGTACTTC	CASSQELAGIAKNIQYF
TRBD2	TRBV6-2/TRBV6-3	TRBJ2-1	-	TGTGCCAGCAGTTACGATGTGGGAGTAGCGGGGAATGAGCAGTTCTTC	CASSYDVGVAGNEQFF
TRBD2	TRBV28	TRBJ2-7	few	TGTGCCAGCAGTTTACGGTCCCGGGACTACCACTTTTGCTACGAGCAGTACTTC	CASSLRSRDYHFCYEQYF
-	TRBV6-1	TRBJ2-4	-	TGTGCCAGCAGACACCGCGCGATCGCGGGTAACATTCAGTACTTC	CASRHRAIAGNIQYF
-	TRBV6-1	TRBJ2-1	many	TGTGCCAGCAGGGAGCCTAGAGGGCAATCCTACAATGAGCAGTTCTTC	CASREPRGQSYNEQFF
-	TRBV20-1	TRBJ2-6	-	TGCAGTGCTAGGGCCCAGCCAGGGGCCAACGTCCTGACTTTC	CSARAQPGANVLTF